This entry describes one T cell receptor beta chain. Its antigen remains unidentified. This specimen belongs to a study of T cells in localized non-small cell lung cancer. Germline V CDR1 and CDR2: SGHRS, YFSETQ. The CDR3 is 16 amino acids. J was trimmed by 4 bases and V by 4 bases; bases with no gene match: 10. Study results and limitations: Out of the top 100 tumor clones, a median approximately 57 were seen in adjacent lung. One tumor region alone was sequenced, and heterogeneity therefore remains possible. Blood T cell density predicted longer survival; adjacent-lung clonality, shorter. The greatest T cell clonality was found in uninvolved adjacent lung (higher than in tumor).

Clones were sequenced by immunoSEQ multiplex PCR, and TCRdb holds only the in-frame ones, with some missing. The sample contains around 2,000 clones, under 30% of which appear only once. J is TRBJ2-2 and V is TRBV5-1; 7 bases map to TRBD1. The origin of this receptor is a woman between 35 and 75 years old with stage II lung adenocarcinoma. The source was normal lung tissue next to the tumor, collected before any cancer treatment. As DNA, the CDR3 is TGCGCCAGCAGCCGACAAACAGGGGCGGTCACCGGGGAGCTGTTTTTT. Translating it yields CASSRQTGAVTGELFF. The complete variable domain, with remaining parts taken from reference TRBV5-1 and TRBJ2-2, reads KAGVTQTPRYLIKTRGQQVTLSCSPISGHRSVSWYQQTPGQGLQFLFEYFSETQRNKGNFPGRFSGRQFSNSRSEMNVSTLELGDSALYLCASSRQTGAVTGELFFGEGSRLTVL.